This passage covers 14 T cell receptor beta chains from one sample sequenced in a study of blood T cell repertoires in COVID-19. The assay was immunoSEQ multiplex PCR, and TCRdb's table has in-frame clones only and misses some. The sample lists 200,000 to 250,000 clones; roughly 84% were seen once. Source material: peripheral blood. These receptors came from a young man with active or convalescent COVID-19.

CDR3 sequence reads: CASSPTGRVTGELFF. The CDR3 DNA follows: TGTGCCAGCAGCCCGACAGGGCGGGTCACCGGGGAGCTGTTTTTT. The chain recombines TRBV3-1 (or the pseudogene TRBV3-2) with TRBJ2-2, with TRBD1 matching 7 bases. V shed 4 bases, J shed 4 bases, and the junction held 6 bases outside the gene matches. Germline V lookup: CDR1 LGHDT, CDR2 YNNKEL (reference sequence). This CDR3 has 15 residues.

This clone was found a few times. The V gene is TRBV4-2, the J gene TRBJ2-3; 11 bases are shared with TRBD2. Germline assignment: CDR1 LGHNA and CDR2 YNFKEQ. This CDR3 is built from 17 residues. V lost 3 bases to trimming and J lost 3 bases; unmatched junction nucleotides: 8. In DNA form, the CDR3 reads TGTGCCAGCAGCCAGGGCCCGGGACTAGCGGTAACAGATACGCAGTATTTT. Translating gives CASSQGPGLAVTDTQYF.

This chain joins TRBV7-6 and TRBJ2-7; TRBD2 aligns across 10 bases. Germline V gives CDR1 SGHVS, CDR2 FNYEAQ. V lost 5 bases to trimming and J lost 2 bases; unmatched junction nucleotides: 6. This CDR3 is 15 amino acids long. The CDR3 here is CASSPLTSGAYEQYF. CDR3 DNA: TGTGCCAGCAGCCCACTAACTAGCGGGGCCTACGAGCAGTACTTC.

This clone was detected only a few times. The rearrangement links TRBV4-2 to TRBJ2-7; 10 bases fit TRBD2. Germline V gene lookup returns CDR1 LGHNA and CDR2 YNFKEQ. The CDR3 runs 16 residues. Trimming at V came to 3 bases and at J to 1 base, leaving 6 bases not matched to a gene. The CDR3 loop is CASSQGGTSVSYEQYF. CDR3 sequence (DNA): TGTGCCAGCAGCCAGGGGGGGACTAGCGTTTCCTACGAGCAGTACTTC.

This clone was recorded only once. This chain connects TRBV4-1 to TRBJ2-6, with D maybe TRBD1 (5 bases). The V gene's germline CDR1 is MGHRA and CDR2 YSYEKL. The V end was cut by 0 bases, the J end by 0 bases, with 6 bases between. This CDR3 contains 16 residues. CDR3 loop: CASSQDGASGANVLTF. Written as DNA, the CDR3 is TGCGCCAGCAGCCAAGATGGGGCCTCTGGGGCCAACGTCCTGACTTTC.

The DNA for the CDR3 is TGTGCCAGCAGTTACACCGGGACAGGGGCGCCCTACACCTTC. Translated, it gives CASSYTGTGAPYTF. V gene TRBV6-5 combines with J gene TRBJ1-2; TRBD1 matches 10 bases. The V gene end was trimmed by 2 bases and the J gene end by 10 bases; junction bases not matched to a gene: 7. CDR1 is MNHEY and CDR2 is SVGAGI in the germline V gene. The CDR3 totals 14 residues.

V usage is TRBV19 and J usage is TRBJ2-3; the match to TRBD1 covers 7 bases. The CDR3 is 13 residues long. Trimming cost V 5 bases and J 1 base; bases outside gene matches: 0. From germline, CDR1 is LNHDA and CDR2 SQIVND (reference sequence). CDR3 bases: TGTGCCAGTAGTGGGACAGGCACAGATACGCAGTATTTT. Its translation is CASSGTGTDTQYF.

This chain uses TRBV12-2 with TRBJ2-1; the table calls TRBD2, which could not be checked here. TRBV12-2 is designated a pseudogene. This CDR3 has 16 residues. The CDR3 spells CASRLGGTSGANEQFF. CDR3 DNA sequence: TGTGCAAGTCGCTTAGGGGGGACTAGCGGGGCGAATGAGCAGTTCTTC.

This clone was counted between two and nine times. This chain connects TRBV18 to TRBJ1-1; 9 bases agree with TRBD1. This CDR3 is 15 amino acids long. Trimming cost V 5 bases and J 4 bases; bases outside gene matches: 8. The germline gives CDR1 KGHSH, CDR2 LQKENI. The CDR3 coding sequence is TGTGCCAGCTCAGGACAGGGGTTATACGGCACTGAAGCTTTCTTT. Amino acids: CASSGQGLYGTEAFF.

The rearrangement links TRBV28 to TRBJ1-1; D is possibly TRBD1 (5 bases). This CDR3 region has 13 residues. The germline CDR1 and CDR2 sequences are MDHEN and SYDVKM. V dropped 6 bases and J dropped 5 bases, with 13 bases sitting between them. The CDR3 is CASSSGIPTEAFF. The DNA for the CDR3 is TGTGCCAGCAGCTCAGGGATCCCGACTGAAGCTTTCTTT.

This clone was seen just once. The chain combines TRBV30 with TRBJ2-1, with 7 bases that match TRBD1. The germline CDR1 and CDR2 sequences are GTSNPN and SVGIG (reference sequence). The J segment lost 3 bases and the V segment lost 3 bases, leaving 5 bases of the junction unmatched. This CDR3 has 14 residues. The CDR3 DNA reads TGTGCCTGGAGGATACAGGGGTTCTACAATGAGCAGTTCTTC. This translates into CAWRIQGFYNEQFF.

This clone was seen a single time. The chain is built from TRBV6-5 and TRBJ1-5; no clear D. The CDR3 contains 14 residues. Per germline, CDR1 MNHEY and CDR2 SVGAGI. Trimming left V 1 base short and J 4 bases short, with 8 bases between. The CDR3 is CASSYYDTNQPQHF. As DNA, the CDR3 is TGTGCCAGCAGTTACTACGACACTAATCAGCCCCAGCATTTT.

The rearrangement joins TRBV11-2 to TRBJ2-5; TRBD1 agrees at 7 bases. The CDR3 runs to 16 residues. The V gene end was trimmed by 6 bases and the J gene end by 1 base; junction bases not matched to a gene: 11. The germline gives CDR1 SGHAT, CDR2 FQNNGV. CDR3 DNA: TGTGCCAGCAGAGGGGGCCAGGCGGTCCTCCAAGAGACCCAGTACTTC. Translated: CASRGGQAVLQETQYF.

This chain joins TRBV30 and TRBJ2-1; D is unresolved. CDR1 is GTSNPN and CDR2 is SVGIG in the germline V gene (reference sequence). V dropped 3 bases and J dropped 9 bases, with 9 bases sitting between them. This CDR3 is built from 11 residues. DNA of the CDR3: TGTGCCTGGAGCAAGCTCGGTGAGCAGTTCTTC. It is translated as CAWSKLGEQFF.